This T cell receptor beta chain stems from a study of blood T cell repertoires in COVID-19. Turning to the study itself: The United States, Italy and Spain provided the acute and convalescent COVID-19 samples. Sample material is recorded as cDNA or gDNA derived from T cells, B-cell-depleted T cells, or PBMCs.

Authors' methods: Amplification with reference gene primers provided the estimates of nucleated cell counts. Produced via immunoSEQ multiplex PCR; TCRdb's table is partial and in-frame only. V and J calls and clone size are as listed in that table; D and trimming were resolved from the DNA. Among about 270,000 clones listed, 86% were seen once. V was clipped by 4 bases and J by 8 bases, with 15 bases between them. Germline V lookup: CDR1 SGHDT, CDR2 YYEEEE. The CDR3 consists of 14 residues. This sequence was found in a man aged 35-49 years with active or convalescent COVID-19. The chain employs TRBV5-6 and TRBJ2-2; possibly TRBD2 for D (6 bases). Sequenced: peripheral blood. DNA for the CDR3: TGTGCCAGCAGCCCCGGGACTCTTGTGGGGGAGCTGTTTTTT. Its protein product is CASSPGTLVGELFF.